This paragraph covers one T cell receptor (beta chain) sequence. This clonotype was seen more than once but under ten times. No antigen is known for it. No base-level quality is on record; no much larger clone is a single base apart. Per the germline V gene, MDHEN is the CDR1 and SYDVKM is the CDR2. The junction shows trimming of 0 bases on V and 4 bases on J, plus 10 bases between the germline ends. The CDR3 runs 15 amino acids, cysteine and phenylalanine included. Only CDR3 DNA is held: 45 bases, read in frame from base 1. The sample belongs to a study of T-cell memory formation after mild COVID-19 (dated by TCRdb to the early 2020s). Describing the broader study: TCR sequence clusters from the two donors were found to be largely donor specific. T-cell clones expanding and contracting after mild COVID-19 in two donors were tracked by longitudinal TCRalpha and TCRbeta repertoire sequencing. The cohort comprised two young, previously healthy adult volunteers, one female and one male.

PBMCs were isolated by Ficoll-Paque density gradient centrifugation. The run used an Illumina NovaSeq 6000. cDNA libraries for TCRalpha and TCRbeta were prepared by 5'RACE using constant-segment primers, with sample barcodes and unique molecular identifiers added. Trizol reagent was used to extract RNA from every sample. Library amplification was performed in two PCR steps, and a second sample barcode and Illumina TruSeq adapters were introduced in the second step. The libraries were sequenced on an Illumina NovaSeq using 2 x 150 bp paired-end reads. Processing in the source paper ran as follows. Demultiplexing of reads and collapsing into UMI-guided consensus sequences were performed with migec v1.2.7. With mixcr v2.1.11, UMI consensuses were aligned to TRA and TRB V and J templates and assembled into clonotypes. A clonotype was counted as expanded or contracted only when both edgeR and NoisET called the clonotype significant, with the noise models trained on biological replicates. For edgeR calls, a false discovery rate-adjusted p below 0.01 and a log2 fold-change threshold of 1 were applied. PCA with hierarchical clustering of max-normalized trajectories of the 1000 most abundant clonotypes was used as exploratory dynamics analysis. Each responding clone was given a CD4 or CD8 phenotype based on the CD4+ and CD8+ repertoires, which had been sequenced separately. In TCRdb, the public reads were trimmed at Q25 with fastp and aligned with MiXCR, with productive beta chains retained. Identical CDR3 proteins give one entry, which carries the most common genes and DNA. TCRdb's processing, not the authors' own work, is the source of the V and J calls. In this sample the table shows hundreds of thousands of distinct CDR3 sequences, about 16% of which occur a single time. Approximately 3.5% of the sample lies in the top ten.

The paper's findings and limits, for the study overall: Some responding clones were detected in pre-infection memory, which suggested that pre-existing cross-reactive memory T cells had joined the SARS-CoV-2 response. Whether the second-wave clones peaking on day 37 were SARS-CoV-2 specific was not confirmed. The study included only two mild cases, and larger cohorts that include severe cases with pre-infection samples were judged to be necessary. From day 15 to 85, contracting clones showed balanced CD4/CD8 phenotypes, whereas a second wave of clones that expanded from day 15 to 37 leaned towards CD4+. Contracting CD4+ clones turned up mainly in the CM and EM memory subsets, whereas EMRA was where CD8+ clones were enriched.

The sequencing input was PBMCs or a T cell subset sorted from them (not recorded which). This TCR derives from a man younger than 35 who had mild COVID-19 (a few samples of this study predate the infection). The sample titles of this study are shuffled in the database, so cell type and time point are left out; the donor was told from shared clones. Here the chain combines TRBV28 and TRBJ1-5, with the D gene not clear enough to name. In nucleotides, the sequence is TGTGCCAGCAGTTTATGGTCAGTTACTAATCAGCCCCAGCATTTT. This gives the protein CASSLWSVTNQPQHF. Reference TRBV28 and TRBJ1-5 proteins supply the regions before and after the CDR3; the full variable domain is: DVKVTQSSRYLVKRTGEKVFLECVQDMDHENMFWYRQDPGLGLRLIYFSYDVKMKEKGDIPEGYSVSREKKERFSLILESASTNQTSMYLCASSLWSVTNQPQHFGDGTRLSIL.